This record covers a single T cell receptor beta chain. RNA in amounts of roughly 0.45 to 1 ug was reverse transcribed with random hexamers. Multiplex immunoSEQ PCR targeted 54 Vbeta and 13 Jbeta TCR beta segments. MiXCR, applied by TCRdb to the immunoSEQ multiplex PCR reads, yields one record per CDR3 protein. The sample records around 180,000 distinct CDR3 sequences, 90% to 95% being singletons. This sample was included in a study of CD8 T cells in Susac syndrome. This CDR3 has 16 amino acids. Trimming left V 0 bases short and J 3 bases short, with 15 bases between. Germline-derived CDR1 and CDR2 are DFQATT and SNEGSKA (reference sequence). The T cells that were sequenced for TCR beta were CD8+ and CD4+ cells from blood. Patients with Susac syndrome fulfilled recently defined diagnostic criteria for definite or probable disease.

The sequence was collected from a human donor with Susac syndrome. The J gene is TRBJ1-5, the V gene TRBV20-1; D not certain. Sequencing was done on a sample of CD4+ T cells from PBMCs. The CDR3 DNA reads TGCAGTGCTAGAGATATAGGGCACCGGGCCAATCAGCCCCAGCATTTT. Amino acids: CSARDIGHRANQPQHF.